These T cell receptor beta chains were read from a single sample in a study of T cells expressing NK-cell markers. After re-calling the 5' RACE reads, TCRdb lists one entry per CDR3 protein, DNA absent. The repertoire table contains about 370,000 distinct CDR3 sequences. Sequencing used blood T cells: a sorted CD56 or NKG2C T cell subset, CD4+ or CD8+ T cells, or bulk PBMC T cells (not recorded which). These receptor sequences come from a woman in her forties or fifties in good health. CDR3s include the opening cysteine and the closing phenylalanine or tryptophan.

TRBV5-1	TRBJ2-1	CASSPPGLAGPNNEQFF
TRBV18	TRBJ1-2	CASSPEGQYNYGYTF
TRBV3-1	TRBJ2-7	CASSRNIGTSGRAEEQYF
TRBV5-1	TRBJ2-7	CASSLDGVREQYF
TRBV27	TRBJ2-1	CASNTGGSYNEQFF
TRBV5-1	TRBJ1-1	CASSLARERSEAFF
TRBV11-3	TRBJ1-1	CASSSFGVNTEAFF
TRBV5-1	TRBJ2-3	CASSGSGVPDTQYF
TRBV12-3/TRBV12-4	TRBJ2-1	CASGDSQNEQFF
TRBV11-2	TRBJ2-1	CASSPHSLEQFF
TRBV11-2	TRBJ1-2	CASSLAARDGYTF